The 6 T cell receptor beta chains reported below all come from one sample, sequenced in a study of T-cell reconstitution after alpha-beta-depleted transplantation in children. TCRbeta library preparation incorporated unique molecular identifiers. In TCRdb, the PCR reads were re-called with MiXCR into one record per CDR3 protein. Counted here are about 420,000 distinct CDR3 sequences, under 13% occurring once; the ten biggest clones make up approximately 5%. Material: PBMCs from the stem cell graft donor, obtained from the stem cell graft. These receptors were collected from a human donor who donated a stem cell graft to a child with acute myeloid leukemia.

In its sample, this clonotype was seen a few times. This rearrangement joins TRBV7-8 to TRBJ2-7, with D perhaps matching TRBD1 or TRBD2 (5 bases each). The V end lost 4 bases, the J end lost 2 bases, and 12 bases lay between the germline ends. The CDR3 contains 14 residues. Germline CDR1 SGHVS, CDR2 FQNEAQ. Here the CDR3 reads CASSSTGTTYEQYF. CDR3 DNA sequence: TGTGCCAGCAGCTCTACCGGGACCACCTACGAGCAGTACTTC.

This clonotype was seen many times. The V call is TRBV5-1, the J call TRBJ2-1, with TRBD2 matching 8 bases. The V segment lost 4 bases and the J segment 8 bases; nucleotides outside the gene matches: 8. The CDR3 is 14 amino acids. Germline lookup yields CDR1 SGHRS and CDR2 YFSETQ. This CDR3 reads CASSLGTSGDEQFF. CDR3 coding DNA: TGCGCCAGCAGCCTCGGGACTAGTGGGGATGAGCAGTTCTTC.

The chain carries TRBV19 and TRBJ1-1, with no clear D. The germline CDR1 and CDR2 sequences are LNHDA and SQIVND (reference sequence). The CDR3 consists of 14 residues. Trimming left V 4 bases short and J 1 base short, with 10 bases between. The CDR3 coding sequence is TGTGCCAGTAGTAGTCCAGTCCCGAACACTGAAGCTTTCTTT. Residues: CASSSPVPNTEAFF.

J is TRBJ1-4 and V is TRBV27; a weak D match, TRBD1 (6 bases). This CDR3 is built from 15 residues. Trimming cost V 5 bases and J 6 bases, with 16 bases left between them. The germline gives CDR1 MNHEY, CDR2 SMNVEV (reference sequence). The CDR3 sequence: CASSRSYRADEKLFF. The CDR3 DNA follows: TGTGCCAGCAGTAGAAGCTACAGGGCTGATGAAAAACTGTTTTTT.

V usage is TRBV19 and J usage is TRBJ2-1, with 11 bases aligning to TRBD2. Trimming at V came to 5 bases and at J to 5 bases, leaving 14 bases not matched to a gene. This CDR3 is built from 18 residues. The germline CDR1 and CDR2 sequences are LNHDA and SQIVND (reference sequence). The CDR3, as DNA: TGTGCCAGTAGTCCCCGATCACTAGCGGGAGTCGGGCACAATGAGCAGTTCTTC. Its translation is CASSPRSLAGVGHNEQFF.

The gene calls are TRBV5-1 and TRBJ1-4; D gene unclear. The CDR3 totals 13 residues. V lost 6 bases and J 5 bases, leaving 11 bases between the germline ends. Looked up from germline, CDR1 is SGHRS and CDR2 is YFSETQ. The CDR3 loop reads CASMGNANEKLFF. The CDR3 DNA is TGCGCCAGCATGGGCAACGCGAATGAAAAACTGTTTTTT.